Listed below are T cell receptor beta chains from one sample, sequenced in a study of cytomegalovirus exposure and HLA in healthy donors. Measured with immunoSEQ multiplex PCR; TCRdb has only the in-frame clones, and not every one. Its table lists under 200,000 clones. The sequencing input was PBMCs. Receptors originate from a man under 40 in good health and CMV-seronegative. The CDR3 runs from the conserved cysteine through the conserved F or W. D genes are given only for firm matches. Clone size is given for some rows only: seen once, a few or many times, or a class if the clone is expanded.

j_call cdr3_length v_call d_call clone_size cdr3_aa
TRBJ2-2 15 TRBV11-3 TRBD1 . CASSLGDRGGGELFF
TRBJ2-5 14 TRBV7-7 TRBD1 . CASSRGGSQETQYF
TRBJ2-7 13 TRBV18 . . CASSPAASYEQYF
TRBJ2-1 16 TRBV2 TRBD2 . CASRPLAGVAYNEQFF
TRBJ1-4 13 TRBV7-9 . . CASSVAGIEKLFF
TRBJ1-2 13 TRBV19 TRBD1 . CASFSGTVDGYTF
TRBJ2-1 15 TRBV18 TRBD1 . CASSPPDRGSNEQFF
TRBJ1-4 16 TRBV21-1 . . CASTPRRDTTNEKLFF
TRBJ2-7 11 TRBV25-1 . . CASRNSYEQYF
TRBJ2-1 15 TRBV29-1 . . CSVDELEEVYNEQFF
TRBJ2-7 14 TRBV6-1 TRBD1 . CASRWTGSSYEQYF
TRBJ2-3 15 TRBV6-5 . . CASSYSSEGADTQYF
TRBJ2-5 13 TRBV6-4 . . CASSPTGMETQYF
TRBJ1-3 14 TRBV11-2 . . CASSRLTSGNTIYF
TRBJ2-5 13 TRBV30 . . CASRVEGTETQYF
TRBJ1-4 16 TRBV25-1 . . CASSHPTWGGGEKLFF
TRBJ2-5 13 TRBV6-5 TRBD1 . CASSFGQGRPEYF
TRBJ2-1 19 TRBV5-4 TRBD2 . CASSSPGAVSGGAFNEQFF
TRBJ2-5 15 TRBV19 . . CASSIGGSTVETQYF
TRBJ2-7 16 TRBV4-1 . . CASSQLSTGRPYEQYF
TRBJ2-2 16 TRBV5-4 TRBD1 . CASSLGTDLSTGELFF
TRBJ1-1 13 TRBV10-1 TRBD1 . CASSGGLNTEAFF
TRBJ1-2 15 TRBV28 TRBD1 . CASSLPGQGLYGYTF
TRBJ2-5 16 TRBV7-2 TRBD2 . CASSPQGLAYQETQYF
TRBJ2-3 12 TRBV19 TRBD2 . CASSTSGDTQYF
TRBJ1-1 13 TRBV10-1 . . CASSDHMNTEAFF
. 13 TRBV6-5 . . CASSYSGAYEQYF
TRBJ1-4 14 TRBV27 TRBD1 . CASKPGQGWEKLFF
TRBJ2-3 14 TRBV7-8 . . CASSLAQVLDTQYF
TRBJ1-1 14 TRBV5-5 . . CASSLVGRSTEAFF
TRBJ2-3 14 TRBV29-1 TRBD2 . CSVLAGGSPDTQYF
TRBJ1-4 15 TRBV5-4 TRBD1 medium-sized CASSLTGGGNEKLFF
TRBJ2-7 15 TRBV6-6 TRBD1 . CASSNPTGGSYEQYF
TRBJ1-4 12 TRBV30 . . CAWSAQGEKLFF
TRBJ1-3 15 TRBV6-1 TRBD1 . CASSLQGASGNTIYF
TRBJ1-5 14 TRBV7-9 TRBD1 . CASSKDRDNQPQHF